The T cell receptor beta chain under discussion was sequenced for a study of CXCR3-negative and CXCR3-positive naive CD8 T cells. Study at large: The study obtained 130 million to 150 million TRB reads, about 1.5 +/- 0.3 million per library. General study results and limits: Comparison of naive cells showed more hydrophobic TRB CDR3s in CXCR3-positive than in CXCR3-negative naive cells.

Libraries of TRB cDNA were made by 5' RACE and carried UMIs. TCRdb re-called the 5' RACE reads; one entry per CDR3 protein, DNA not given. Here the sample table reports some 140,000 distinct CDR3 sequences. A remark on this clonotype: As yet, its antigen is unknown.

The length of the CDR3 is 15 residues. Germline loops: CDR1 MDHEN, CDR2 SYDVKM. Identification of naive CD8+ T cells rested on CD45RO-CCR7+CD27+CD95- status. The sequence came from a human donor in good health. Some clones in this sample may be carry-over from other donors' samples. The sequencing sample was made of naive CXCR3+ CD8+ T cells from blood. This sample's subset: CD45RO-CCR7+CD27+CD95- naive CD8+ T cells expressing CXCR3 (TNR3+). The chain recombines TRBV28 with TRBJ2-7; the TRBD1 assignment by TCRdb is unverifiable without DNA. Here the CDR3 reads CVSSRRGQGAHEQYF.